Following are 5 T cell receptor beta chains from one sample sequenced in a study of response to subunit inactivated influenza vaccine. TCRdb recomputed calls from the RT-PCR reads with MiXCR, one row per CDR3 protein. The table shows 400,000 to 650,000 distinct CDR3 sequences, with approximately 7.3% occurring only once. Source: PBMCs from blood, taken around 2 years after vaccination. The receptors come from a man between 45 and 75 years old who received an inactivated influenza vaccine.

This clonotype has just a few counts. The CDR3 spells CASSQDQTGHGYTF. The DNA of the CDR3 is TGTGCCAGCAGCCAAGATCAGACTGGGCATGGCTACACCTTC. The chain has TRBV3-1 and TRBJ1-2; D is unclear. The CDR3 extends over 14 amino acids. V lost 0 bases, J lost 6 bases, and 11 bases lay in between. Germline CDR1 and CDR2: LGHDT and YNNKEL (reference sequence). The full variable domain, completed using reference TRBV3-1 and TRBJ1-2, is DTAVSQTPKYLVTQMGNDKSIKCEQNLGHDTMYWYKQDSKKFLKIMFSYNNKELIINETVPNRFSPKSPDKAHLNLHINSLELGDSAVYFCASSQDQTGHGYTFGSGTRLTVV.

This clonotype was recorded many times. CDR3 sequence reads: CASSLGLAGFMQYF. The DNA of the CDR3 is TGTGCCAGCAGCTTAGGCCTAGCGGGATTTATGCAGTATTTT. This chain links TRBV7-3 with TRBJ2-3, with TRBD2 identical over 9 bases. The V gene's germline CDR1 is SGHTA and CDR2 FQGTGA. Trimming cost V 2 bases and J 11 bases; bases outside gene matches: 8. This CDR3 contains 14 residues.

This chain uses TRBV5-1 with TRBJ2-2, with unresolved D. The V end was cut by 5 bases, the J end by 1 base, with 9 bases between. This CDR3 spans 14 amino acids. Germline CDR1 is SGHRS and CDR2 is YFSETQ. This CDR3 is CASRQAVNTGELFF. For the CDR3, the DNA is TGCGCCAGCAGGCAGGCGGTGAACACCGGGGAGCTGTTTTTT.

This clonotype was counted at least ten times. This chain links TRBV3-1 with TRBJ2-5, with 10 bases aligning to TRBD2. The germline V gene encodes CDR1 LGHDT and CDR2 YNNKEL (reference sequence). Losses at the gene ends were 7 bases for V and 4 bases for J; bases not matched to a gene: 9. The CDR3 totals 15 residues. CDR3 coding DNA: TGTGCCAGCAACTACCCTAGCGGGGGAGGAGAGACCCAGTACTTC. Translation: CASNYPSGGGETQYF.

This clonotype occurred many times. This chain connects TRBV5-6 to TRBJ2-7, with TRBD2 identical over 7 bases. Germline V gene data show CDR1 as SGHDT and CDR2 as YYEEEE. The CDR3 length is 15 residues. V dropped 1 base and J dropped 2; count of bases not matched to a gene: 6. The CDR3 DNA is TGTGCCAGCAGCTTGTGGGGGACTACCCCCTACGAGCAGTACTTC. Translated, it gives CASSLWGTTPYEQYF.